This T cell receptor beta chain came from a study of T cell repertoires and leukemia-associated antigens. As for the study in general: Each sample gave about 3 to 5.0 million effective reads. General study findings and limits: Whether expanded clones are antigen-specific and functional remains untested. V, J, VDJ and CDR3 counts did not differ significantly among groups.

The CD3+ T cells first had an overnight rest without serum. From germline, CDR1 is SGHRS and CDR2 YFSETQ. V trimming: 0 bases; J trimming: 8 bases; junction bases outside the gene matches: 8. This CDR3 has 15 residues. TCRdb re-analysed the 5' RACE reads in MiXCR, keeping a single row per CDR3 protein. Counted here are 9,500 to 15,000 distinct CDR3 sequences, more than 40% occurring once; the ten biggest clones make up 30% to 40%. As concerns this clonotype: No antigen is known for it.

The source is a female donor in good health. The V call is TRBV5-1, the J call TRBJ2-3, with 8 bases aligning to TRBD1. The sample taken for sequencing was CD3+ T cells sorted from blood and cultured. CDR3: CASSLVETGEGTQYF. CDR3 nucleotide sequence: TGCGCCAGCAGCTTGGTCGAGACAGGGGAAGGTACGCAGTATTTT.